This entry concerns a single T cell receptor beta chain. Germline V gene lookup returns CDR1 KGHSH and CDR2 LQKENI. CDR3 size: 15 residues. V shed 5 bases and J 4 bases; nucleotides not matched to a gene: 5. This entry comes from a study of shared clonotypes between healthy human individuals. Sequencing was performed with immunoSEQ multiplex PCR; in TCRdb, only in-frame clones are kept and a portion is missing. The sample consists of about 480,000 clones, 79% of them appearing once. Input material: PBMCs. The TCR comes from a woman aged 40 to 50 in good health. Some clones in this sample may be carry-over from other donors' samples. This sequence joins TRBV18 and TRBJ2-5; TRBD2 matches at 12 bases. For the CDR3, the DNA is TGTGCCAGCTCAACCCTAGCGGGAGGGCGAGAGACCCAGTACTTC. Encoded protein: CASSTLAGGRETQYF.